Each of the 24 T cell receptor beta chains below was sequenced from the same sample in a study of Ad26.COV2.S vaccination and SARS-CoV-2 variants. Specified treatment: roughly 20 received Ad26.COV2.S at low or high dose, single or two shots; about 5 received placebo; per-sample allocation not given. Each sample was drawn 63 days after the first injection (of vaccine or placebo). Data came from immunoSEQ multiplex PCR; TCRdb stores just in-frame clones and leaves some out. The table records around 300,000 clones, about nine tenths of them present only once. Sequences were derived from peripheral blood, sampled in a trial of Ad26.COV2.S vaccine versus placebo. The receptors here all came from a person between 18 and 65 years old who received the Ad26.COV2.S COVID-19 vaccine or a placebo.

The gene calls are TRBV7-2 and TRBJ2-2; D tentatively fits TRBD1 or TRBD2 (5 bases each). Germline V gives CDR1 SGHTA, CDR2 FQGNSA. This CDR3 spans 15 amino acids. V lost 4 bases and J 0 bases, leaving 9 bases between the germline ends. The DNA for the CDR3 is TGTGCCAGCAGCTCCTGGGGGACGAACACCGGGGAGCTGTTTTTT. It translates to CASSSWGTNTGELFF.

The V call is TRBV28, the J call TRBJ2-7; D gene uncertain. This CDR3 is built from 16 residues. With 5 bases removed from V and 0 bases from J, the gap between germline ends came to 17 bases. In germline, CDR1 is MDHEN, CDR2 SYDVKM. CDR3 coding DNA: TGTGCCAGCAGTCGGCCATCAAGCGAAGGCTCCTACGAGCAGTACGTC. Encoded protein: CASSRPSSEGSYEQYV.

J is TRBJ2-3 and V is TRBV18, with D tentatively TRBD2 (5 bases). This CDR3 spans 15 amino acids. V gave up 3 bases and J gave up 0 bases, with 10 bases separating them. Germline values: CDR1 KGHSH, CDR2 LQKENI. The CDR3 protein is CASSPSAASTDTQYF. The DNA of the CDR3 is TGTGCCAGCTCACCTTCAGCGGCTAGCACAGATACGCAGTATTTT.

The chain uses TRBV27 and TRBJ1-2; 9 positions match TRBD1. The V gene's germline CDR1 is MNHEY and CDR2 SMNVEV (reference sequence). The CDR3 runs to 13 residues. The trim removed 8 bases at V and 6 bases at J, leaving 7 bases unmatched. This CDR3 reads CASGERTGDGYTF. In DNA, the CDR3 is TGTGCCAGCGGGGAGAGGACAGGGGATGGCTACACCTTC.

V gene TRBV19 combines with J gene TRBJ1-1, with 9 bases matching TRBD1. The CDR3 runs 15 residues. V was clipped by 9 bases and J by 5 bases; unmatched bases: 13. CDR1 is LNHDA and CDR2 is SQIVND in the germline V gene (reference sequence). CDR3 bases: TGTGCCAGCCAGGAGGGACAGGGAAGGTGGACTGAAGCTTTCTTT. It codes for CASQEGQGRWTEAFF.

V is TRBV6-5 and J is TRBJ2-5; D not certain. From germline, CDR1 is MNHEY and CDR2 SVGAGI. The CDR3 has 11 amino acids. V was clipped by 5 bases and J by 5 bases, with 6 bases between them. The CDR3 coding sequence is TGTGCCAGCAGTCCCGGGGAGACCCAGTACTTC. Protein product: CASSPGETQYF.

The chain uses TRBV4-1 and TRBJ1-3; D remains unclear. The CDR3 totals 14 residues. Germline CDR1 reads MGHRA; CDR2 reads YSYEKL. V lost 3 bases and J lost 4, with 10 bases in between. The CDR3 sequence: CASSQLGRGNTIYF. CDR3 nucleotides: TGCGCCAGCAGCCAGCTAGGAAGAGGAAACACCATATATTTT.

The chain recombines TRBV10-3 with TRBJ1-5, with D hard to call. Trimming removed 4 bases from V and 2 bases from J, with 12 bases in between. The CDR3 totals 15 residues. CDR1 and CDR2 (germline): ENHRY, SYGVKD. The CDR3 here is CAISAGREGNQPQHF. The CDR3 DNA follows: TGTGCCATCAGTGCTGGACGGGAGGGCAATCAGCCCCAGCATTTT.

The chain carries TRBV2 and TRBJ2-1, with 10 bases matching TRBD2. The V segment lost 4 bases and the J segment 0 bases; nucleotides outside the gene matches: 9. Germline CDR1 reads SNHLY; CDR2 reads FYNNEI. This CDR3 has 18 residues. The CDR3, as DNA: TGTGCCAGCAGTGGGGTAGCGGGAGGCCCGAGCTCCTACAATGAGCAGTTCTTC. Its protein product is CASSGVAGGPSSYNEQFF.

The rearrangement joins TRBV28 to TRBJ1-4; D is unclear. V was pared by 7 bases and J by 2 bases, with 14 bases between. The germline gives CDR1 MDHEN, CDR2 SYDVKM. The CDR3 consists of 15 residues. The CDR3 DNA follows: TGTGCCAGCACCCCCTTCACGGCGACTAATGAAAAACTGTTTTTT. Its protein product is CASTPFTATNEKLFF.

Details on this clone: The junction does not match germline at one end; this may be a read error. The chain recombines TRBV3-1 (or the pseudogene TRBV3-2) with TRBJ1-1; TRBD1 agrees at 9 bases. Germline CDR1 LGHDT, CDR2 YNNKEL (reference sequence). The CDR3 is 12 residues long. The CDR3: CASSSGQGRVNF. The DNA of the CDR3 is TGTGCCAGCAGCTCGGGACAGGGTAGGGTGAACTTT.

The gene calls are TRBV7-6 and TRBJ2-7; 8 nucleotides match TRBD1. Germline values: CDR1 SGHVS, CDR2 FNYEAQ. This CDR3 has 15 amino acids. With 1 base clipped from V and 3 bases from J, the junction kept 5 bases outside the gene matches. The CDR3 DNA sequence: TGTGCCAGCAGCTTAGAGGGGACAGGCGACTACGAGCAGTACTTC. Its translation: CASSLEGTGDYEQYF. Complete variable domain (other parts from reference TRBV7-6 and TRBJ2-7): GAGVSQSPRYKVTKRGQDVALRCDPISGHVSLYWYRQALGQGPEFLTYFNYEAQQDKSGLPNDRFSAERPEGSISTLTIQRTEQRDSAMYRCASSLEGTGDYEQYFGPGTRLTVT.

CDR3 residues: CATSRDGGQRTDTQYF. The CDR3 DNA sequence: TGTGCCACCAGCAGAGATGGGGGGCAGCGCACAGATACGCAGTATTTT. The chain joins TRBV15 to TRBJ2-3, with D perhaps matching TRBD1 or TRBD2 (6 bases each). Trimming removed 0 bases from V and 1 base from J, with 11 bases in between. The CDR3 length is 16 residues. The V gene's germline CDR1 is LNHNV and CDR2 YYDKDF (reference sequence). Full variable domain (rest looked up from reference TRBV15 and TRBJ2-3): DAMVIQNPRYQVTQFGKPVTLSCSQTLNHNVMYWYQQKSSQAPKLLFHYYDKDFNNEADTPDNFQSRRPNTSFCFLDIRSPGLGDTAMYLCATSRDGGQRTDTQYFGPGTRLTVL.

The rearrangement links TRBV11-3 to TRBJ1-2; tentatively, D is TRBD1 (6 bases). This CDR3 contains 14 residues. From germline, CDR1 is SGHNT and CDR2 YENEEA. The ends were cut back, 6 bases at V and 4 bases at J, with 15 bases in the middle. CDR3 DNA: TGTGCCAGCAGTTCCAGGGGTATTCCCTATGGCTACACCTTC. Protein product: CASSSRGIPYGYTF.

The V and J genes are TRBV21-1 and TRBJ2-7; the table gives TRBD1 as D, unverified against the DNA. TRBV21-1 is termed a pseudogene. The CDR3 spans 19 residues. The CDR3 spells CASSVKGTRDIKVAYEQYV. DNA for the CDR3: TGTGCCAGCTCCGTTAAGGGGACAAGGGACATCAAGGTAGCCTACGAGCAGTACGTC.

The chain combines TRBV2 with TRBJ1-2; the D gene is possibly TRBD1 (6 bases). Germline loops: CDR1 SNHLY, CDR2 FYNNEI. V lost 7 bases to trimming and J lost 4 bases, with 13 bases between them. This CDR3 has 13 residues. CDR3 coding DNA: TGTGCCAGCACTATCACAGGGAGCTATGGCTACACCTTC. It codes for CASTITGSYGYTF.

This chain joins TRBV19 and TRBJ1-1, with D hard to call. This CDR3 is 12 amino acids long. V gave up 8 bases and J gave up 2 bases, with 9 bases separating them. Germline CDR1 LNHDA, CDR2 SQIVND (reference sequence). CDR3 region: CASRVRNTEAFF. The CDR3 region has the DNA TGTGCCAGTCGGGTTAGAAACACTGAAGCTTTCTTT.

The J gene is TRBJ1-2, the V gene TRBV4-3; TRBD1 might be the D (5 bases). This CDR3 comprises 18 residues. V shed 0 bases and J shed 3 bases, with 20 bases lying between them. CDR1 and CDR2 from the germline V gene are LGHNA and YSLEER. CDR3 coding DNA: TGCGCCAGCAGCCAAGATCTTCTGGAGGGGCCGAGGTACTATGGCTACACCTTC. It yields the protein CASSQDLLEGPRYYGYTF.

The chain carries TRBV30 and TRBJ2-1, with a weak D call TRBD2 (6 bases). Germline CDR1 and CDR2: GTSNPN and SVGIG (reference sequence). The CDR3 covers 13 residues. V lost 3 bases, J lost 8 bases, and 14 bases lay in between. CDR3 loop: CAWRRLAWDEQFF. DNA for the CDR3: TGTGCCTGGAGGCGGCTAGCGTGGGATGAGCAGTTCTTC.

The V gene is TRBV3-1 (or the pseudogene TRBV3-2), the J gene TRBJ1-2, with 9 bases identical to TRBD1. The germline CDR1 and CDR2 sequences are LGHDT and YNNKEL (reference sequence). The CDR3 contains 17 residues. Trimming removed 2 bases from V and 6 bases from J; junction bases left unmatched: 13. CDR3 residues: CASSQSPDRGPKDGYTF. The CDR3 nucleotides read TGTGCCAGCAGCCAAAGCCCGGACAGGGGCCCGAAGGATGGCTACACCTTC.

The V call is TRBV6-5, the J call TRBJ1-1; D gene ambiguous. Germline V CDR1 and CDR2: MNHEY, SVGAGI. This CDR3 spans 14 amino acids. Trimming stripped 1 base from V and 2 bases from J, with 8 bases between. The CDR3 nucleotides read TGTGCCAGCAGTTACTTTAAGGGTAACACTGAAGCTTTCTTT. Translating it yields CASSYFKGNTEAFF.

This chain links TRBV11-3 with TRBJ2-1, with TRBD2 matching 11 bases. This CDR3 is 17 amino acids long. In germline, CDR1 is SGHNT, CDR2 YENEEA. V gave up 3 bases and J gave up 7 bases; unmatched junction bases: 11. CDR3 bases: TGTGCCAGCAGCTTCCACGGGGGCGTAGCGGGAGGGAATGAGCAGTTCTTC. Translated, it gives CASSFHGGVAGGNEQFF.

The CDR3 sequence: CASSYRGDADTQYF. The CDR3, as DNA: TGTGCCAGCAGCTACCGAGGGGATGCAGATACGCAGTATTTT. The chain is built from TRBV11-2 and TRBJ2-3, with D perhaps being TRBD1 or TRBD2 (5 bases each). Between the trimmed V and J ends, which lost 4 bases and 4 bases, there was a span of 12 bases. Germline V CDR1 and CDR2: SGHAT, FQNNGV. The CDR3 length is 14 residues. Full variable domain (rest looked up from reference TRBV11-2 and TRBJ2-3): EAGVAQSPRYKIIEKRQSVAFWCNPISGHATLYWYQQILGQGPKLLIQFQNNGVVDDSQLPKDRFSAERLKGVDSTLKIQPAKLEDSAVYLCASSYRGDADTQYFGPGTRLTVL.

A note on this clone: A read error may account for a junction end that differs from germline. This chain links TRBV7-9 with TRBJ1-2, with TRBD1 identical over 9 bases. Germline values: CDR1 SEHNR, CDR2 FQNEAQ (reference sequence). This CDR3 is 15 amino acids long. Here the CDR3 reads CASSLEGRGTGKPHF. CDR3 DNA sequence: TGTGCCAGCAGCTTAGAAGGGCGGGGGACAGGGAAGCCGCATTTC. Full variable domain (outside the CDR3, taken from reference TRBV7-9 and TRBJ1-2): DTGVSQNPRHKITKRGQNVTFRCDPISEHNRLYWYRQTLGQGPEFLTYFQNEAQLEKSRLLSDRFSAERPKGSFSTLEIQRTEQGDSAMYLCASSLEGRGTGKPHFGSGTRLTVV.